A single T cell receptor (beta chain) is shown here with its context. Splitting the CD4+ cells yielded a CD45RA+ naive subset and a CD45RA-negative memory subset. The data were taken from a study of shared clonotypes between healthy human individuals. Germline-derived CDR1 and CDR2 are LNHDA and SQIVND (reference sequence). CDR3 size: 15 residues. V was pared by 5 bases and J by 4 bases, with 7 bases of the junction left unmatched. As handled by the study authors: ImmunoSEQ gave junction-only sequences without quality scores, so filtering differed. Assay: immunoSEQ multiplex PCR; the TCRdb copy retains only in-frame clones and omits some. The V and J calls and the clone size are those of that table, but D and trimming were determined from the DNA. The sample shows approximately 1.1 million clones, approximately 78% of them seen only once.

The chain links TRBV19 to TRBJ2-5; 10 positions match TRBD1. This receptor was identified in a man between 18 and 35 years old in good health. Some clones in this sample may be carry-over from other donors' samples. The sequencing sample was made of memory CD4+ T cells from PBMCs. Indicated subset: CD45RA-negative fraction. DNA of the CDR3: TGTGCCAGTAGTCAACGACAGGGGGCGCGAGAGACCCAGTACTTC. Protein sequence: CASSQRQGARETQYF. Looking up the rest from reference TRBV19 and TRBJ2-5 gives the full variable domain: DGGITQSPKYLFRKEGQNVTLSCEQNLNHDAMYWYRQDPGQGLRLIYYSQIVNDFQKGDIAEGYSVSREKKESFPLTVTSAQKNPTAFYLCASSQRQGARETQYFGPGTRLLVL.